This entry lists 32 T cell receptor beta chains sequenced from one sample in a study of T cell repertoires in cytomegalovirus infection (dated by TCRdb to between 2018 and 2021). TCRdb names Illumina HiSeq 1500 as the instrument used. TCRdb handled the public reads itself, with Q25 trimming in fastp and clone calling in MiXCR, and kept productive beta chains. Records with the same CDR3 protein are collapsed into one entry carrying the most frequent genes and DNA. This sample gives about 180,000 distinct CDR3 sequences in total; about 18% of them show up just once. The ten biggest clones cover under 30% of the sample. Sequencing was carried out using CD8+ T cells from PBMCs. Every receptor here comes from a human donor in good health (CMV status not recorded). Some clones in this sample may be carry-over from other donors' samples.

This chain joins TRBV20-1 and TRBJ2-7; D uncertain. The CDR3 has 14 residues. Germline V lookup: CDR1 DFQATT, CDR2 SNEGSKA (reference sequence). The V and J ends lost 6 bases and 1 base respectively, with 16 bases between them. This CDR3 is CSARLADSSYEQYF. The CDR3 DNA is TGCAGTGCCCGCTTGGCAGATTCATCCTACGAGCAGTACTTC.

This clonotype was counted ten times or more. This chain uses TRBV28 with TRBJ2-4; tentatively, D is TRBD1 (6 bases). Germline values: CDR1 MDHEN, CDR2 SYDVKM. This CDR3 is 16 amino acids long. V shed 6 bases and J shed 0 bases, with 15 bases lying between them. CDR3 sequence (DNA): TGTGCCAGCAGCGTTCCAGGGGAAATAGCCAAAAACATTCAGTACTTC. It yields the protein CASSVPGEIAKNIQYF.

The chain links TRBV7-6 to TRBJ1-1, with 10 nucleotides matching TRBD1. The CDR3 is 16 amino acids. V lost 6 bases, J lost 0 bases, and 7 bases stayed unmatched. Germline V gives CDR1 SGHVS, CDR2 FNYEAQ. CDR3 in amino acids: CASSATTGGLNTEAFF. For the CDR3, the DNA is TGTGCCAGCAGTGCAACGACAGGGGGCCTGAACACTGAAGCTTTCTTT.

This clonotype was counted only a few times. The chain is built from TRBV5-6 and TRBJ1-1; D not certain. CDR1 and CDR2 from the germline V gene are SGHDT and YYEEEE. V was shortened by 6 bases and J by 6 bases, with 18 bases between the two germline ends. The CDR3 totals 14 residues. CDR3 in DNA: TGTGCCAGCACCACCGGTGGCCAAGGTGCTGAAGCTTTCTTT. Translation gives CASTTGGQGAEAFF.

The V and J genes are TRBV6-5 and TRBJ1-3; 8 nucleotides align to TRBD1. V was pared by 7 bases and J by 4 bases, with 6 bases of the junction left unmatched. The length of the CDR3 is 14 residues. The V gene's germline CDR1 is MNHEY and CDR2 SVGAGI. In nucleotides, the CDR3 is TGTGCCAGCACCCAGACAGGGGAAGGAAACACCATATATTTT. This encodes CASTQTGEGNTIYF.

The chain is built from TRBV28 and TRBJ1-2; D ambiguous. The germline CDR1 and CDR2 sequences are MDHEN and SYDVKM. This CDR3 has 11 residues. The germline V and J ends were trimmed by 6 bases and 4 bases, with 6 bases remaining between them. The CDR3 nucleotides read TGTGCCAGCAGGGGTGGCTATGGCTACACCTTC. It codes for CASRGGYGYTF.

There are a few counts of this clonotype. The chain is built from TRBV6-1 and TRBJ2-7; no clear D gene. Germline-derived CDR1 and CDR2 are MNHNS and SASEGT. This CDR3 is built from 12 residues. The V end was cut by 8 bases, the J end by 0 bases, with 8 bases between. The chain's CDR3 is CASGRRSYEQYF. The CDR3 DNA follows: TGTGCCAGCGGGCGTCGCTCCTACGAGCAGTACTTC.

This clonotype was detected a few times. As DNA, the CDR3 is TGTGCCAGCAGCTTATCGGACAGATCTAACTATGGCTACACCTTC. This encodes CASSLSDRSNYGYTF. J is TRBJ1-2 and V is TRBV7-9; a weak D match, TRBD1 (6 bases). The CDR3 is made up of 15 amino acids. CDR1 SEHNR and CDR2 FQNEAQ come from the germline V gene (reference sequence). V was clipped by 2 bases and J by 0 bases, with 10 bases between them.

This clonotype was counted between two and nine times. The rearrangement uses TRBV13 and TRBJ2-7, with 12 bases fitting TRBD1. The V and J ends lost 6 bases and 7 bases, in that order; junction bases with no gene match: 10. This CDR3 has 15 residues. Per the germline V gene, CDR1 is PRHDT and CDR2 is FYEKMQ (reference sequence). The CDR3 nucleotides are TGTGCCAGCAGTATACCGGGACAGGGGGCGCATGAGCAGTACTTC. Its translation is CASSIPGQGAHEQYF.

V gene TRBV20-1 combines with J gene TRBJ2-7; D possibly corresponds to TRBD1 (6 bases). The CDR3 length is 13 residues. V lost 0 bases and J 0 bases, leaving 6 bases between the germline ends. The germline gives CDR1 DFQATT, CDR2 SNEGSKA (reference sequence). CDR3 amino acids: CSAREDSSYEQYF. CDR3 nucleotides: TGCAGTGCTAGAGAGGACAGCTCCTACGAGCAGTACTTC.

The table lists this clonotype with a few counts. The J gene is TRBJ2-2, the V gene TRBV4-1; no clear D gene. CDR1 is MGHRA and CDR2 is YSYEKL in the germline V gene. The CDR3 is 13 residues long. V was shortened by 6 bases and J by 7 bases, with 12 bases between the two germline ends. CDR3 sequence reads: CASSSTTGGELFF. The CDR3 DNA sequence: TGCGCCAGCAGTTCTACTACGGGCGGGGAGCTGTTTTTT.

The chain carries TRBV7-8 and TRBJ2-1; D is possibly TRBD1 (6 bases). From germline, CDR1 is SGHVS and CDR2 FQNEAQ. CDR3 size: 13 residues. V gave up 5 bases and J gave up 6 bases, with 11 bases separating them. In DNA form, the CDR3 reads TGTGCCAGCAGCACGGACAGCTCCAATGAGCAGTTCTTC. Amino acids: CASSTDSSNEQFF.

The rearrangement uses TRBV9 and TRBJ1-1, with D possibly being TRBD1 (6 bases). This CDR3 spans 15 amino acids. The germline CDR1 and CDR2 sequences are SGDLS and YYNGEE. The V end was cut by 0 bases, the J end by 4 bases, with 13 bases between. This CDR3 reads CASSVDAGVVTEAFF. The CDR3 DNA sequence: TGTGCCAGCAGCGTAGACGCAGGGGTCGTCACTGAAGCTTTCTTT.

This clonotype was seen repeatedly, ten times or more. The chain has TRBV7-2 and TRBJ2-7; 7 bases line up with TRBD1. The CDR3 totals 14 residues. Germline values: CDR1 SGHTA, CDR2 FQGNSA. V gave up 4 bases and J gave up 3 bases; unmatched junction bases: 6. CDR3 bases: TGTGCCAGCAGCTGGCCGGGACAGAACTACGAGCAGTACTTC. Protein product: CASSWPGQNYEQYF.

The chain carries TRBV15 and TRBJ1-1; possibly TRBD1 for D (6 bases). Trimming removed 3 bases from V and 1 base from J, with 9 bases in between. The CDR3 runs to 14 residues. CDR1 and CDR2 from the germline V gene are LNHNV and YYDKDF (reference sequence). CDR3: CATSSDRSNTEAFF. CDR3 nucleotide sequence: TGTGCCACCAGCAGTGACAGGTCGAACACTGAAGCTTTCTTT.

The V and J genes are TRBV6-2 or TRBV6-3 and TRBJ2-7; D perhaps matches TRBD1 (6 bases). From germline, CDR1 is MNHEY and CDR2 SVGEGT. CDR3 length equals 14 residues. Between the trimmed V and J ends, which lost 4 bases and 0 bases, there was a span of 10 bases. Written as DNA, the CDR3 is TGTGCCAGCAGTTCGGGACATTACTCCTACGAGCAGTACTTC. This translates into CASSSGHYSYEQYF.

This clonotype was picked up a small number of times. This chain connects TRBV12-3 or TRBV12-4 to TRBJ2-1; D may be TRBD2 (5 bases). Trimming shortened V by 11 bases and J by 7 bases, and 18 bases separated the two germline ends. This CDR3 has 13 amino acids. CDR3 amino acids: CAARRRGKNEQFF. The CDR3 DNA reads TGTGCCGCGAGGAGGCGCGGAAAGAATGAGCAGTTCTTC.

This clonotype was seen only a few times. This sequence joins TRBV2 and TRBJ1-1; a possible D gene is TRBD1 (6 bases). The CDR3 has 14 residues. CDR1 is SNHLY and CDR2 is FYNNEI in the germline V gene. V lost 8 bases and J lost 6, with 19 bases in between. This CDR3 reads CASSREGGFAEAFF. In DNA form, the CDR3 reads TGTGCCAGCTCCCGAGAAGGGGGGTTCGCTGAAGCTTTCTTT.

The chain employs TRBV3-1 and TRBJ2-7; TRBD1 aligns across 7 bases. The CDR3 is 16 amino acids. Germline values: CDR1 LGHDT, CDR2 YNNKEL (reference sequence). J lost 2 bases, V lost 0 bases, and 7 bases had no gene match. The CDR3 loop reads CASSQEAAGGPYEQYF. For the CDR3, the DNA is TGTGCCAGCAGCCAAGAGGCGGCAGGGGGTCCCTACGAGCAGTACTTC.

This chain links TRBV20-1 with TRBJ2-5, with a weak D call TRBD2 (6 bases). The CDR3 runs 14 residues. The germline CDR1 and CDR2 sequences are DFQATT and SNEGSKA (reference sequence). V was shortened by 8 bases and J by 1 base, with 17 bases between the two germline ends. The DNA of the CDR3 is TGCAGTTCTAACCCCGTGGGGGGCCAAGAGACCCAGTACTTC. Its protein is CSSNPVGGQETQYF.

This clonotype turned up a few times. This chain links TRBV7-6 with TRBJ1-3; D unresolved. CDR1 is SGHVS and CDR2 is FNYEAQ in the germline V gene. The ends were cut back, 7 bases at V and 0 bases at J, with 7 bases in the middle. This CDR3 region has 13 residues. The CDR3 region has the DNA TGTGCCAGCATCCCCCTCTCTGGAAACACCATATATTTT. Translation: CASIPLSGNTIYF. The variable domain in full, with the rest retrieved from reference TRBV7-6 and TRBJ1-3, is GAGVSQSPRYKVTKRGQDVALRCDPISGHVSLYWYRQALGQGPEFLTYFNYEAQQDKSGLPNDRFSAERPEGSISTLTIQRTEQRDSAMYRCASIPLSGNTIYFGEGSWLTVV.

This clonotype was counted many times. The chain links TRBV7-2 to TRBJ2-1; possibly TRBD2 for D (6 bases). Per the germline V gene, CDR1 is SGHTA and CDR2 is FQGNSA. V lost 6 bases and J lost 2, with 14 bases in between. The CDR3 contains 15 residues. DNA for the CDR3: TGTGCCAGCAGTCCGGGACTCCACCCCTACAATGAGCAGTTCTTC. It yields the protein CASSPGLHPYNEQFF.

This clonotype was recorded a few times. CDR3 coding DNA: TGTGCCAGCAGCTCCCCTACGCGGGACAGGGGCACTGAAGCTTTCTTT. This gives the protein CASSSPTRDRGTEAFF. The V and J genes are TRBV7-9 and TRBJ1-1; the match to TRBD1 covers 10 bases. V lost 4 bases and J lost 4; bases outside the gene matches: 9. Germline assignment: CDR1 SEHNR and CDR2 FQNEAQ (reference sequence). This CDR3 has 16 residues.

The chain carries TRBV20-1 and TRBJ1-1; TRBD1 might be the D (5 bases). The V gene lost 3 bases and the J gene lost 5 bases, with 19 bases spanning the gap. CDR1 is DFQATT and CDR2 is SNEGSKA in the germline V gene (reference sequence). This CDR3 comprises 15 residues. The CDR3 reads CSARTPFVEGTEAFF. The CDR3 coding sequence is TGCAGTGCTAGGACCCCTTTCGTGGAGGGGACTGAAGCTTTCTTT.

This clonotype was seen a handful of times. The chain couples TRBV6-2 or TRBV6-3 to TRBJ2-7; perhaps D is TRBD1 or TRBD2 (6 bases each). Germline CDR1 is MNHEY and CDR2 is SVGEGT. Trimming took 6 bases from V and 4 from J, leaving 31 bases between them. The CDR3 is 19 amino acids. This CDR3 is CASRTTTRDTLGGLYEQYF. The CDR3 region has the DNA TGTGCCAGCAGGACTACAACACGGGACACCCTCGGGGGATTATACGAGCAGTACTTC.

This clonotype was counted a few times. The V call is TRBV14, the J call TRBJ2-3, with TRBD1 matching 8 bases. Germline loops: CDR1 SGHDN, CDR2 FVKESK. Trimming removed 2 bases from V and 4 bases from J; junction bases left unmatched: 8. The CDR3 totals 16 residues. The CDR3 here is CASSQPGQGHPDTQYF. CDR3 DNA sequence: TGTGCCAGCAGCCAACCCGGACAGGGTCACCCAGATACGCAGTATTTT. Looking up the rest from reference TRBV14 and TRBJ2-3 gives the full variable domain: EAGVTQFPSHSVIEKGQTVTLRCDPISGHDNLYWYRRVMGKEIKFLLHFVKESKQDESGMPNNRFLAERTGGTYSTLKVQPAELEDSGVYFCASSQPGQGHPDTQYFGPGTRLTVL.

Written as DNA, the CDR3 is TGCAGTGTATGCGGGACAGGCACAGATACGCAGTATTTT. Its translation: CSVCGTGTDTQYF. This chain links TRBV20-1 with TRBJ2-3, with a weak D call TRBD1 (7 bases). The CDR3 loop spans 13 amino acids. V shed 7 bases and J shed 1 base, with 12 bases lying between them. Germline assignment: CDR1 DFQATT and CDR2 SNEGSKA (reference sequence).

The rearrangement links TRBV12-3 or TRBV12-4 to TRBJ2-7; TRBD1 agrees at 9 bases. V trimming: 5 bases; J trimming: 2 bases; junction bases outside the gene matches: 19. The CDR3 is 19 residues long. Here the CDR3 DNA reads TGTGCCAGCAGTCGGTCCGGGACAGGGAATCGGTTGCGACCCTACGAGCAGTACTTC. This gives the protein CASSRSGTGNRLRPYEQYF.

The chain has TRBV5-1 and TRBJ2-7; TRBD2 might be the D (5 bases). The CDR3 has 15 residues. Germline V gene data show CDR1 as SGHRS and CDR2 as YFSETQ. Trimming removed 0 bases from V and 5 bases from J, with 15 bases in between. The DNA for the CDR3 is TGCGCCAGCAGCTTGGAGGCGGTGGAGGATGACGAGCAGTACTTC. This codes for CASSLEAVEDDEQYF.

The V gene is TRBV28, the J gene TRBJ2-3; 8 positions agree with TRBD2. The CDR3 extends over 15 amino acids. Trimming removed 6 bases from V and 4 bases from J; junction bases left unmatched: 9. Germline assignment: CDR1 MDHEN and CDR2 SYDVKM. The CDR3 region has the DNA TGTGCCAGCAGGCAAGCGGGGGCGCCCCCAGATACGCAGTATTTT. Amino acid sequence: CASRQAGAPPDTQYF.

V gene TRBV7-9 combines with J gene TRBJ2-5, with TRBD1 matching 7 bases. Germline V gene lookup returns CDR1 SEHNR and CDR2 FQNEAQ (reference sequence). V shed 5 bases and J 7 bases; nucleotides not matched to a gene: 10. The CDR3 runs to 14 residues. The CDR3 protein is CASSPTTGMATQYF. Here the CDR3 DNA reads TGTGCCAGCAGCCCCACGACAGGGATGGCGACCCAGTACTTC.

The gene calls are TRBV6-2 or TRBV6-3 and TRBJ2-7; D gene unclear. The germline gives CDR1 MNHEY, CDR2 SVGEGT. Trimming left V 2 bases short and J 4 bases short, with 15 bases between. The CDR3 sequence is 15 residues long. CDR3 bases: TGTGCCAGCAGTTACCCGGACGGTTCGCCTTACGAGCAGTACTTC. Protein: CASSYPDGSPYEQYF.